Shown below are 16 T cell receptor beta chains from a single sample sequenced in a study of identical twins. TCRdb ran MiXCR on the 5' RACE reads and lists one entry per CDR3 protein. The data hold around 690,000 distinct CDR3 sequences, with 21% observed a single time. These same data were also listed under a study on T cells expressing NK-cell markers.

Sequencing used PBMCs. These receptors came from a woman aged 18-30 years in good health.

The chain recombines TRBV28 with TRBJ2-7; 7 positions agree with TRBD1. J gave up 2 bases and V 5 bases, and 6 bases lay outside the gene matches. CDR3 length equals 14 residues. Germline loops: CDR1 MDHEN, CDR2 SYDVKM. Here the CDR3 DNA reads TGTGCCAGCAGTACCCGGGGACAGACCTACGAGCAGTACTTC. Protein: CASSTRGQTYEQYF. Using reference TRBV28 and TRBJ2-7 for the parts outside the CDR3, the full variable domain is DVKVTQSSRYLVKRTGEKVFLECVQDMDHENMFWYRQDPGLGLRLIYFSYDVKMKEKGDIPEGYSVSREKKERFSLILESASTNQTSMYLCASSTRGQTYEQYFGPGTRLTVT.

The V gene is TRBV5-6, the J gene TRBJ2-7; TRBD1 is a possible D gene (5 bases). CDR3 length: 13 amino acids. The V and J ends lost 2 bases and 9 bases respectively, with 15 bases between them. In germline, CDR1 is SGHDT, CDR2 YYEEEE. The chain's CDR3 is CASSLGHRSGQYF. The CDR3 DNA follows: TGTGCCAGCAGCTTAGGACACCGCTCGGGGCAGTACTTC.

This clonotype was counted at least ten times. The genes are TRBV12-3 or TRBV12-4 and TRBJ2-7; 10 bases align to TRBD1. The length of the CDR3 is 13 residues. Germline trimming cut 5 bases from V and 6 bases from J; bases unmatched to any gene: 4. The CDR3 spells CASSHRDRGEQYF. The DNA for the CDR3 is TGTGCCAGCAGTCACCGGGACAGGGGCGAGCAGTACTTC.

The V and J genes are TRBV10-3 and TRBJ1-6; D remains ambiguous. Trimming removed 4 bases at V and 9 bases at J, with 13 bases between. This CDR3 is 14 amino acids long. Germline assignment: CDR1 ENHRY and CDR2 SYGVKD. In DNA form, the CDR3 reads TGTGCCATCAGTGTATCTGGCCACCGTTCACCCCTCCACTTT. Its protein product is CAISVSGHRSPLHF.

This clonotype was observed many times. This rearrangement joins TRBV6-6 to TRBJ1-1, with D perhaps TRBD1 (6 bases). Germline V gene lookup returns CDR1 MNHNY and CDR2 SVGAGI (reference sequence). The CDR3 runs 13 residues. V was shortened by 5 bases and J by 4 bases, with 11 bases between the two germline ends. The CDR3 DNA sequence: TGTGCCAGCAGTGTGACAGGTGGCACTGAAGCTTTCTTT. This codes for CASSVTGGTEAFF.

This rearrangement joins TRBV7-2 to TRBJ2-7; no reliable D call. Per germline, CDR1 SGHTA and CDR2 FQGNSA. The CDR3 consists of 13 residues. V shed 4 bases and J shed 0 bases, with 7 bases lying between them. The CDR3 sequence is CASSSFLSYEQYF. The CDR3 DNA is TGTGCCAGCAGCTCGTTTCTCTCCTACGAGCAGTACTTC.

The chain uses TRBV5-1 and TRBJ2-5, with TRBD2 matching 8 bases. The junction had 4 bases not matched to a gene; V was cut back by 4 bases and J by 2 bases. The CDR3 is made up of 14 amino acids. CDR1 is SGHRS, CDR2 YFSETQ, per germline. The CDR3, as DNA: TGCGCCAGCAGCGGAGGGACTAGACAAGAGACCCAGTACTTC. Protein sequence: CASSGGTRQETQYF.

The CDR3 DNA follows: TGTGCCAGCAGCCGGACAGGGACCCACGAGCAGTACTTC. Translating it yields CASSRTGTHEQYF. The chain couples TRBV7-9 to TRBJ2-7; TRBD1 agrees at 8 bases. The CDR3 totals 13 residues. Per germline, CDR1 SEHNR and CDR2 FQNEAQ (reference sequence). J lost 5 bases, V lost 5 bases, and 5 bases had no gene match.

This clonotype has more than one count but fewer than ten. This chain links TRBV5-1 with TRBJ1-1; D is ambiguous. V shed 0 bases and J shed 4 bases, with 10 bases lying between them. The CDR3 extends over 14 amino acids. CDR1 and CDR2 from the germline V gene are SGHRS and YFSETQ. The CDR3 sequence is CASSLAGLGTEAFF. CDR3 nucleotides: TGCGCCAGCAGCTTGGCCGGTCTCGGCACTGAAGCTTTCTTT.

This clonotype has ten or more counts. The chain employs TRBV3-1 and TRBJ2-7, with 8 nucleotides matching TRBD1. V dropped 3 bases and J dropped 12; count of bases not matched to a gene: 7. CDR1 and CDR2 from the germline V gene are LGHDT and YNNKEL (reference sequence). This CDR3 is built from 12 residues. CDR3 bases: TGTGCCAGCAGCCAGACAGGGGAGGACCTGTACTTC. This sequence encodes CASSQTGEDLYF.

This clonotype has just a few counts. CDR3 nucleotide sequence: TGTGCCAGCAGCCAAAATACCCGCTCTGGGGCCAACGTCCTGACTTTC. It codes for CASSQNTRSGANVLTF. The V call is TRBV4-2, the J call TRBJ2-6; D not resolved. Germline V gene data show CDR1 as LGHNA and CDR2 as YNFKEQ. This CDR3 comprises 16 residues. Trimming shortened V by 2 bases and J by 0 bases, and 8 bases separated the two germline ends.

Only a few counts were recorded for this clonotype. The rearrangement uses TRBV10-3 and TRBJ2-1; no reliable D call. This CDR3 region has 12 residues. The germline V and J ends were trimmed by 7 bases and 3 bases, with 7 bases remaining between them. The germline gives CDR1 ENHRY, CDR2 SYGVKD. The CDR3 region is CAIKTNYNEQFF. CDR3 coding DNA: TGTGCCATCAAGACCAACTACAATGAGCAGTTCTTC.

This clonotype was recorded many times. The rearrangement joins TRBV6-1 to TRBJ1-2; 8 positions agree with TRBD1. The germline CDR1 and CDR2 sequences are MNHNS and SASEGT. This CDR3 has 15 residues. Germline trimming cut 1 base from V and 0 bases from J; bases unmatched to any gene: 1. The CDR3 DNA reads as TGTGCCAGCAGTGAAGGACAGGGGACTAACTATGGCTACACCTTC. Its protein is CASSEGQGTNYGYTF.

This clonotype was picked up many times. V is TRBV5-1 and J is TRBJ2-7, with D uncertain. The CDR3 length is 14 residues. Germline V lookup: CDR1 SGHRS, CDR2 YFSETQ. V shed 4 bases and J shed 5 bases, with 16 bases lying between them. CDR3: CASSADRTWHEQYF. In nucleotides, the CDR3 is TGCGCCAGCAGCGCAGATAGAACATGGCACGAGCAGTACTTC. Based on the CDR3 plus reference TRBV5-1 and TRBJ2-7, the full variable domain is KAGVTQTPRYLIKTRGQQVTLSCSPISGHRSVSWYQQTPGQGLQFLFEYFSETQRNKGNFPGRFSGRQFSNSRSEMNVSTLELGDSALYLCASSADRTWHEQYFGPGTRLTVT.

The chain employs TRBV5-4 and TRBJ2-3; D is possibly TRBD1 (5 bases). CDR1 is SGHNT and CDR2 is YYREEE in the germline V gene (reference sequence). The CDR3 totals 13 residues. Trimming cost V 5 bases and J 2 bases, with 9 bases left between them. CDR3 residues: CASSQGATDTQYF. The CDR3 DNA sequence: TGTGCCAGCAGTCAAGGGGCCACAGATACGCAGTATTTT.

This clonotype showed up just a few times. V gene TRBV20-1 combines with J gene TRBJ2-7; perhaps TRBD1 as D (6 bases). This CDR3 region has 11 residues. The V end lost 1 base, the J end lost 6 bases, and 7 bases lay between the germline ends. Germline V CDR1 and CDR2: DFQATT, SNEGSKA (reference sequence). Here the CDR3 DNA reads TGCAGTGCTAGAGGGGGGCCCGAGCAGTACTTC. Amino acids: CSARGGPEQYF.